This T cell receptor beta chain was observed in a study of blood T cell repertoires in COVID-19. The overall study: Donors in the United States, Italy and Spain gave samples during acute or convalescent COVID-19.

Assignments of participants to cohorts depended upon their own reported clinical history. Recovered status applied to Cohort 3 donors who had two consecutive negative PCRs. It also applied to those with clearance or with symptom resolution. The authors' processing: Counts of nucleated cells, estimated from reference gene primer amplification, were obtained. The method was immunoSEQ multiplex PCR; TCRdb's version includes in-frame clones alone and lacks a portion of them. D and trimming come from the DNA, and the V and J calls and clone size come from that table. The sample has 220,000 or so clones, approximately 83% seen once. Germline V gene sequence: CDR1 MDHEN, CDR2 SYDVKM. V gave up 2 bases and J gave up 0 bases; unmatched junction bases: 4. CDR3 length equals 16 residues.

What was sequenced was PBMCs or T cells enriched from blood (not recorded which). The TCR was taken from an older woman who had recovered from COVID-19. The chain joins TRBV28 to TRBJ1-5, with TRBD1 matching over 7 bases. CDR3 loop: CASSLRTGHSNQPQHF. In nucleotides, the CDR3 is TGTGCCAGCAGTTTAAGGACAGGACATAGCAATCAGCCCCAGCATTTT.